Listed below are T cell receptor beta chains from one sample, sequenced in a study of blood T cell repertoires in COVID-19. Measured with immunoSEQ multiplex PCR; TCRdb has only the in-frame clones, and not every one. Among about 200,000 clones, under 90% were seen once, and the ten largest hold around 4%. The material sequenced was PBMCs or T cells enriched from blood (not recorded which). These receptors all come from a woman aged 25 to 39 with acute COVID-19. CDR3s include the opening cysteine and the closing phenylalanine or tryptophan. Where a row states a size, it is once, few, many or the class of an expanded clone; other rows omit it.

CDR3 protein: CSARTGEGYTF
clone size: NA
V gene: TRBV20-1
J gene: TRBJ1-2

CDR3 protein: CASSVAGGLDGYTF
clone size: NA
V gene: TRBV9
J gene: TRBJ1-2

CDR3 protein: CASSLVFRLRLDTGELFF
clone size: NA
V gene: TRBV5-1
J gene: TRBJ2-2

CDR3 protein: CASSLDRVYGYTF
clone size: NA
V gene: TRBV5-6
J gene: TRBJ1-2

CDR3 protein: CASIPGQAGISTQYF
clone size: NA
V gene: TRBV6-6
J gene: TRBJ2-3

CDR3 protein: CSASTTSGYNEQFF
clone size: NA
V gene: TRBV20-1
J gene: TRBJ2-1

CDR3 protein: CASSQGGGKAFF
clone size: few
V gene: TRBV14
J gene: TRBJ1-1

CDR3 protein: CASSLRRGGNETQYF
clone size: NA
V gene: TRBV7-9
J gene: TRBJ2-5

CDR3 protein: CASSFLGGNTEAFF
clone size: NA
V gene: TRBV27
J gene: TRBJ1-1

CDR3 protein: CASSPEQGGLGGETQYF
clone size: NA
V gene: TRBV18
J gene: TRBJ2-5

CDR3 protein: CASSTPSGNTIYF
clone size: NA
V gene: TRBV11-3
J gene: TRBJ1-3

CDR3 protein: CASLRAGSLNTGELFF
clone size: NA
V gene: TRBV10-2
J gene: TRBJ2-2

CDR3 protein: CASSSHDRRTSYEQYF
clone size: NA
V gene: TRBV7-9
J gene: TRBJ2-7

CDR3 protein: CASSFLPTNYEQYF
clone size: NA
V gene: TRBV7-8
J gene: TRBJ2-7

CDR3 protein: CASSQFSRDSEAFF
clone size: NA
V gene: TRBV23-1
J gene: TRBJ1-1

CDR3 protein: CASSLGAALSHTEAFF
clone size: NA
V gene: TRBV27
J gene: TRBJ1-1

CDR3 protein: CASSEGLNYGYTF
clone size: NA
V gene: TRBV2
J gene: TRBJ1-2

CDR3 protein: CASSLEGGGRYNSPLHF
clone size: NA
V gene: TRBV7-9
J gene: TRBJ1-6

CDR3 protein: CASALGDNQPQHF
clone size: few
V gene: TRBV6-4
J gene: TRBJ1-5

CDR3 protein: CASSLQGTHQPQHF
clone size: NA
V gene: TRBV7-2
J gene: TRBJ1-5

CDR3 protein: CASSQDLAGGPVEQYF
clone size: NA
V gene: TRBV4-2
J gene: TRBJ2-7

CDR3 protein: CASSHGTSGGEQFF
clone size: NA
V gene: TRBV6-2/TRBV6-3
J gene: TRBJ2-1

CDR3 protein: CASDRGTGEQYF
clone size: NA
V gene: TRBV30
J gene: TRBJ2-7

CDR3 protein: CASSLEVGRAYGYTF
clone size: NA
V gene: TRBV5-4
J gene: TRBJ1-2

CDR3 protein: CASTEVTGDTGELFF
clone size: NA
V gene: TRBV5-6
J gene: TRBJ2-2

CDR3 protein: CASSTVGETQYF
clone size: NA
V gene: TRBV6-5
J gene: TRBJ2-5

CDR3 protein: CASRVAGGEGNQPQHF
clone size: NA
V gene: TRBV2
J gene: TRBJ1-5

CDR3 protein: CASSHLGRLSTEAFF
clone size: NA
V gene: TRBV4-3
J gene: TRBJ1-1

CDR3 protein: CASSLSETQYF
clone size: NA
V gene: TRBV5-1
J gene: TRBJ2-5

CDR3 protein: CASSHDQGTDTQYF
clone size: NA
V gene: TRBV4-3
J gene: TRBJ2-3

CDR3 protein: CASSLGGFNVQYF
clone size: NA
V gene: TRBV12-3/TRBV12-4
J gene: TRBJ2-7

CDR3 protein: CAISESVGQPNEKLFF
clone size: NA
V gene: TRBV10-3
J gene: TRBJ1-4

CDR3 protein: CAWKMTGENTEAFF
clone size: NA
V gene: TRBV30
J gene: TRBJ1-1

CDR3 protein: CASSSDSYPYEQYF
clone size: once
V gene: TRBV19
J gene: TRBJ2-7

CDR3 protein: CASSGLGQGLYEQYF
clone size: NA
V gene: TRBV28
J gene: TRBJ2-7

CDR3 protein: CASSQEIQAFYGYTF
clone size: NA
V gene: TRBV4-1
J gene: TRBJ1-2

CDR3 protein: CASWSGEAPNYGYTF
clone size: NA
V gene: TRBV6-5
J gene: TRBJ1-2

CDR3 protein: CASSLDRGREKLFF
clone size: NA
V gene: TRBV7-6
J gene: TRBJ1-4

CDR3 protein: CASSVLRGYNEQFF
clone size: NA
V gene: TRBV2
J gene: TRBJ2-1

CDR3 protein: CASSLGGGGTEAFF
clone size: NA
V gene: TRBV7-8
J gene: TRBJ1-1

CDR3 protein: CSVSGFRTEAFF
clone size: NA
V gene: TRBV29-1
J gene: TRBJ1-1

CDR3 protein: CASGHSNTEAFF
clone size: NA
V gene: TRBV5-1
J gene: TRBJ1-1

CDR3 protein: CASSSSRELFF
clone size: NA
V gene: TRBV9
J gene: TRBJ2-2

CDR3 protein: CASTHTETDSPLHF
clone size: NA
V gene: TRBV13
J gene: TRBJ1-6

CDR3 protein: CASSLSGGWETQYF
clone size: NA
V gene: TRBV14
J gene: TRBJ2-5

CDR3 protein: CASSLSVHSSGEKLFF
clone size: NA
V gene: TRBV27
J gene: TRBJ1-4

CDR3 protein: CASSYNRAQQPQHF
clone size: NA
V gene: TRBV27
J gene: TRBJ1-5

CDR3 protein: CASSLTAGQGDQPQHF
clone size: NA
V gene: TRBV18
J gene: TRBJ1-5

CDR3 protein: CASRRASRGNTIYF
clone size: NA
V gene: TRBV6-5
J gene: TRBJ1-3

CDR3 protein: CASRLGRGSSYEQYF
clone size: NA
V gene: TRBV6-5
J gene: TRBJ2-7

CDR3 protein: CAISDPQTGRMNTEAFF
clone size: NA
V gene: TRBV10-3
J gene: TRBJ1-1

CDR3 protein: CASSQESRHPNTEAFF
clone size: NA
V gene: TRBV3-1/TRBV3-2
J gene: TRBJ1-1